This entry lists 8 T cell receptor beta chains sequenced from one sample in a study of blood T cell repertoires in COVID-19. Only in-frame clones appear in the TCRdb table, and some are missing; sequencing was by immunoSEQ multiplex PCR. The sample consists of some 300,000 clones, 70% to 90% of them appearing once. The specimen was peripheral blood. The source of these receptors is a woman in her 70s with COVID-19, enrolled during active disease.

This chain joins TRBV5-6 and TRBJ1-1, with D perhaps TRBD1 (5 bases). CDR1 and CDR2 from the germline V gene are SGHDT and YYEEEE. This CDR3 has 14 amino acids. V was cut by 6 bases and J by 2 bases, with 14 bases left in between. Here the CDR3 DNA reads TGTGCCAGCAACCGACGGGGGTTCAACACTGAAGCTTTCTTT. This codes for CASNRRGFNTEAFF.

This clone was seen a single time. The genes are TRBV2 and TRBJ1-5; 7 bases align to TRBD1. The CDR3 is 15 amino acids. Unmatched junction bases numbered 8, after V lost 7 bases and J lost 2 bases. Germline V gene lookup returns CDR1 SNHLY and CDR2 FYNNEI. The CDR3 spells CASKRGQGGNQPQHF. In DNA, the CDR3 is TGTGCCAGCAAGAGGGGGCAGGGTGGCAATCAGCCCCAGCATTTT.

V usage is TRBV7-2 and J usage is TRBJ2-1, with 8 bases matching TRBD2. The CDR3 is made up of 17 amino acids. The V gene's germline CDR1 is SGHTA and CDR2 FQGNSA. V lost 3 bases to trimming and J lost 5 bases; unmatched junction nucleotides: 12. For the CDR3, the DNA is TGTGCCAGCAGCTTGGGGTTCCGGGGGGGCCTAGACAATGAGCAGTTCTTC. It is translated as CASSLGFRGGLDNEQFF.

CDR3 DNA sequence: TGTGCCAGCAGTGGAGGGGATGGGGGCCATGGCTACACCTTC. Translation: CASSGGDGGHGYTF. The rearrangement joins TRBV2 to TRBJ1-2; D is perhaps TRBD1 (6 bases). V was pared by 4 bases and J by 6 bases, with 15 bases between. The CDR3 sequence is 14 residues long. From germline, CDR1 is SNHLY and CDR2 FYNNEI.

The chain links TRBV30 to TRBJ1-1, with 8 positions matching TRBD1. J lost 10 bases, V lost 2 bases, and 12 bases had no gene match. The germline V gene encodes CDR1 GTSNPN and CDR2 SVGIG (reference sequence). The CDR3 has 14 residues. CDR3 region: CAWSPGDRPTRAFF. The CDR3 region has the DNA TGTGCCTGGAGTCCGGGGGACAGGCCGACCAGAGCTTTCTTT. The whole variable domain, filled in from reference TRBV30 and TRBJ1-1, reads SQTIHQWPATLVQPVGSPLSLECTVEGTSNPNLYWYRQAAGRGLQLLFYSVGIGQISSEVPQNLSASRPQDRQFILSSKKLLLSDSGFYLCAWSPGDRPTRAFFGQGTRLTVV.

This clone was recorded a few times. The chain uses TRBV7-2 and TRBJ2-5, with TRBD2 identical over 12 bases. This CDR3 contains 15 residues. Unmatched junction bases numbered 4, after V lost 3 bases and J lost 5 bases. The germline V gene encodes CDR1 SGHTA and CDR2 FQGNSA. This chain's CDR3 is CASSFSGTSGETQYF. In nucleotides, the CDR3 is TGTGCCAGCAGCTTCAGCGGGACTAGCGGGGAGACCCAGTACTTC. The full variable domain, rest sourced from reference TRBV7-2 and TRBJ2-5, is GAGVSQSPSNKVTEKGKDVELRCDPISGHTALYWYRQSLGQGLEFLIYFQGNSAPDKSGLPSDRFSAERTGGSVSTLTIQRTQQEDSAVYLCASSFSGTSGETQYFGPGTRLLVL.

The chain has TRBV19 and TRBJ2-7; 9 nucleotides match TRBD2. V was pared by 3 bases and J by 4 bases, with 7 bases of the junction left unmatched. The V gene's germline CDR1 is LNHDA and CDR2 SQIVND (reference sequence). The CDR3 length is 15 residues. DNA for the CDR3: TGTGCCAGTAGTATCTCCGGGACTAGCTTTTACGAGCAGTACTTC. This sequence encodes CASSISGTSFYEQYF.

The chain carries TRBV27 and TRBJ2-2, with 7 positions matching TRBD2. CDR3 length: 14 amino acids. V lost 1 base to trimming and J lost 5 bases; unmatched junction nucleotides: 1. In germline, CDR1 is MNHEY, CDR2 SMNVEV (reference sequence). CDR3 amino acids: CASSLWEGTGELFF. The CDR3 nucleotides are TGTGCCAGCAGTTTATGGGAGGGGACCGGGGAGCTGTTTTTT.